A selection of T cell receptor beta chains follows, all from one sample in a study of CD8 T cells in ankylosing spondylitis. TCRdb fed the 5' RACE reads into MiXCR, producing one record per CDR3 protein. There are about 250,000 distinct CDR3 sequences in the sample; 30% to 40% occur only once, and approximately 4% lies in the top ten. What was sequenced was blood, either unsorted or a sorted T cell fraction (not recorded which). The receptors shown here come from a male donor with ankylosing spondylitis or in good health (not recorded which). CDR3s include the opening cysteine and the closing phenylalanine or tryptophan. The D gene is left open where the match is weak. Expanded clones get a size class; other rows say once, few or many, or leave the size out.

size	V	J	D	DNA	CDR3
-	TRBV7-2	TRBJ2-1	-	TGTGCCAGCAGCTTAGGCGGGCCGATACGGCAGTTCTTC	CASSLGGPIRQFF
-	TRBV4-1	TRBJ1-5	-	TGCGCCAGCAGCCAAGATTCAGGGGATAGCAATCAGCCCCAGCATTTT	CASSQDSGDSNQPQHF
-	TRBV11-2	TRBJ2-3	-	TGTGCCAGCAGCTTTGTCACAGGGCCCACAGATACGCAGTATTTT	CASSFVTGPTDTQYF
-	TRBV20-1	TRBJ1-4	-	TGCAGTGCTCCCGGGGAAAAACTGTTTTTT	CSAPGEKLFF
-	TRBV20-1	TRBJ2-5	-	TGCAGTGCTAGAGATTCCAAGGGTGGCCAAGAGACCCAGTACTTC	CSARDSKGGQETQYF
few	TRBV6-1	TRBJ2-1	TRBD2	TGTGCCAGCAGTCCGCGAACCAGCGGGGGCCCACGCTCCTACAATGAGCAGTTCTTC	CASSPRTSGGPRSYNEQFF
few	TRBV6-1	TRBJ2-3	-	TGTGCCAGCAGGATGTCGGCTTTCACAGATACGCAGTATTTT	CASRMSAFTDTQYF
-	TRBV29-1	TRBJ2-7	-	TGCAGCGTTGGGGGCACATCCTACGAGCAGTACTTC	CSVGGTSYEQYF
many	TRBV20-1	TRBJ2-7	-	TGCAGTGCTAGAGATCAAGGACAGCCCTACGAGCAGTACTTC	CSARDQGQPYEQYF
-	TRBV10-3	TRBJ2-1	-	TGTGCCATCAGTGCCACAACCCGGGACTTCGCCAATGAGCAGTTCTTC	CAISATTRDFANEQFF